The text below deals with one T cell receptor beta chain. This entry belongs to a study of shared T cell receptors in the human thymus. Trimming took 11 bases from V and 2 from J, leaving 15 bases between them. This CDR3 is 13 amino acids long. The germline V gene has CDR1 MGHDK and CDR2 SYGVNS. Generated by immunoSEQ multiplex PCR, the TCRdb table keeps only in-frame clones and is missing some. Among hundreds of thousands of clones, around 82% were seen once, and the ten largest hold 0.013%. These sequences were also reported in another study, on human thymus T cells. That study reports: Donor material was obtained from healthy Finnish infants undergoing corrective surgery for congenital heart defects. Thymus was obtained from resections taken during corrective heart surgery. In unrelated individuals, thymic repertoires overlapped highly, according to related research.

The V and J genes are TRBV25-1 and TRBJ1-2; tentative D call: TRBD1 (6 bases). The sequence derives from a boy younger than two with a congenital heart defect. What was sequenced was thymocytes. CDR3 residues: CASEPTGNYGYTF. The DNA for the CDR3 is TGTGCCTCCGAACCCACAGGGAACTATGGCTACACCTTC.